What follows are 18 T cell receptor beta chains derived from one specimen sequenced in a study of OX40 agonist ivuxolimab in advanced cancers. The table came from immunoSEQ multiplex PCR; TCRdb's copy has only in-frame clones and leaves some out. The sample contains approximately 72,000 clones, just over 85% of which appear only once. The material sequenced was CD4+ or CD8+ T cells sorted from blood, taken in a trial of the OX40 agonist ivuxolimab. These receptors all stem from an adult with an advanced solid tumor such as melanoma, head and neck, liver or kidney cancer.

V gene TRBV18 combines with J gene TRBJ1-1; D is uncertain. Germline values: CDR1 KGHSH, CDR2 LQKENI. The CDR3 totals 15 residues. With 0 bases removed from V and 2 bases from J, the gap between germline ends came to 10 bases. CDR3 region: CASSPPHGYNTEAFF. The CDR3 bases are TGTGCCAGCTCACCACCGCATGGTTATAACACTGAAGCTTTCTTT.

This clone was recorded once. The chain uses TRBV27 and TRBJ2-1, with 11 nucleotides matching TRBD2. Germline V CDR1 and CDR2: MNHEY, SMNVEV (reference sequence). The CDR3 length is 17 residues. The V segment lost 7 bases and the J segment 1 base; nucleotides outside the gene matches: 9. Here the CDR3 DNA reads TGTGCCAGCATAGGATTTAGCGGGGGGGTATCCTACAATGAGCAGTTCTTC. Amino acids: CASIGFSGGVSYNEQFF.

The chain joins TRBV7-9 to TRBJ2-5, with TRBD1 matching 9 bases. CDR1 and CDR2 from the germline V gene are SEHNR and FQNEAQ (reference sequence). The ends lost 6 bases at V and 5 bases at J; junction bases unmatched: 13. There are 16 residues in the CDR3. This CDR3 is CASRRTGTGIQETQYF. CDR3 bases: TGTGCCAGCAGACGCACCGGGACAGGGATTCAGGAGACCCAGTACTTC. The full variable domain, its missing parts supplied by reference TRBV7-9 and TRBJ2-5, is DTGVSQNPRHKITKRGQNVTFRCDPISEHNRLYWYRQTLGQGPEFLTYFQNEAQLEKSRLLSDRFSAERPKGSFSTLEIQRTEQGDSAMYLCASRRTGTGIQETQYFGPGTRLLVL.

The chain is built from TRBV9 and TRBJ2-2, with D tentatively TRBD1 or TRBD2 (5 bases each). V dropped 0 bases and J dropped 2 bases, with 11 bases sitting between them. This CDR3 contains 16 residues. In germline, CDR1 is SGDLS, CDR2 YYNGEE. The CDR3 here is CASSVEGRGNTGELFF. As DNA, the CDR3 is TGTGCCAGCAGCGTAGAGGGACGGGGTAACACCGGGGAGCTGTTTTTT.

V usage is TRBV13 and J usage is TRBJ2-5; TRBD2 agrees at 9 bases. Germline V gene sequence: CDR1 PRHDT, CDR2 FYEKMQ (reference sequence). The V gene end was trimmed by 0 bases and the J gene end by 1 base; junction bases not matched to a gene: 3. The CDR3 is 16 amino acids. The CDR3, as DNA: TGTGCCAGCAGCTTAGGAGCGGGAGGATTCCAAGAGACCCAGTACTTC. Amino acids: CASSLGAGGFQETQYF.

This chain joins TRBV10-3 and TRBJ2-2; the match to TRBD1 covers 8 bases. With V trimmed by 6 bases and J by 0 bases, 6 bases remained unmatched. CDR1 ENHRY and CDR2 SYGVKD come from the germline V gene. CDR3 length: 16 amino acids. CDR3 bases: TGTGCCATCAGCTTACAGGGGGTGTCGAACACCGGGGAGCTGTTTTTT. Its translation is CAISLQGVSNTGELFF.

In this sample, this clone turned up once. The J gene is TRBJ2-3, the V gene TRBV18; D remains unclear. CDR1 is KGHSH and CDR2 is LQKENI in the germline V gene. Trimming cost V 5 bases and J 2 bases, with 14 bases left between them. The CDR3 contains 15 residues. The DNA for the CDR3 is TGTGCCAGCTCAACCCTATCAGGAGACACAGATACGCAGTATTTT. Its translation: CASSTLSGDTDTQYF.

This clone showed up just once. The chain couples TRBV6-5 to TRBJ2-7; 8 bases align to TRBD2. V lost 6 bases, J lost 3 bases, and 7 bases stayed unmatched. CDR3 length: 14 amino acids. CDR1 and CDR2 from the germline V gene are MNHEY and SVGAGI. This CDR3 reads CASRRGGLNYEQYF. CDR3 nucleotide sequence: TGTGCCAGCAGACGGGGGGGCCTGAACTACGAGCAGTACTTC.

The rearrangement links TRBV19 to TRBJ1-4; unclear D gene. Trimming took 0 bases from V and 10 from J, leaving 21 bases between them. CDR1 and CDR2 from the germline V gene are LNHDA and SQIVND (reference sequence). The length of the CDR3 is 17 residues. CDR3: CASSIDPDGGYRGKLFF. DNA for the CDR3: TGTGCCAGTAGTATAGATCCAGACGGCGGATATCGGGGAAAACTGTTTTTT.

The genes are TRBV7-2 and TRBJ2-7, with a weak D call TRBD1 (5 bases). Germline values: CDR1 SGHTA, CDR2 FQGNSA. There are 17 residues in the CDR3. V lost 1 base, J lost 7 bases, and 23 bases lay in between. The CDR3 here is CASSLDRGGWMVWEQYF. The CDR3 DNA reads TGTGCCAGCAGCTTAGATAGGGGTGGCTGGATGGTGTGGGAGCAGTACTTC.

The chain links TRBV5-4 to TRBJ2-5, with 16 bases fitting TRBD2. V lost 4 bases, J lost 5 bases, and 5 bases stayed unmatched. This CDR3 has 16 residues. From germline, CDR1 is SGHNT and CDR2 YYREEE (reference sequence). The CDR3 nucleotides read TGTGCCAGCAGCGCGGGACTAGCGGGAGGGCCTGAGACCCAGTACTTC. This codes for CASSAGLAGGPETQYF.

A note on this clone: This specimen includes other DNA sequences encoding the same CDR3. The rearrangement links TRBV7-2 to TRBJ2-7; D remains unclear. Trimming took off 2 bases at V and 0 bases at J, with 2 bases between the two ends. This CDR3 contains 12 residues. Per the germline V gene, CDR1 is SGHTA and CDR2 is FQGNSA. The CDR3 reads CASSLSSYEQYF. The CDR3 nucleotides are TGTGCCAGCAGCTTAAGCTCCTACGAGCAGTACTTC. Based on the CDR3 plus reference TRBV7-2 and TRBJ2-7, the full variable domain is GAGVSQSPSNKVTEKGKDVELRCDPISGHTALYWYRQSLGQGLEFLIYFQGNSAPDKSGLPSDRFSAERTGGSVSTLTIQRTQQEDSAVYLCASSLSSYEQYFGPGTRLTVT.

The CDR3 sequence is CASSYSTRHEQYF. In DNA form, the CDR3 reads TGTGCCAGCAGTTACTCGACTAGACACGAGCAGTACTTC. The V and J genes are TRBV6-5 and TRBJ2-7; TRBD2 is a possible D gene (6 bases). Per germline, CDR1 MNHEY and CDR2 SVGAGI. V was shortened by 0 bases and J by 5 bases, with 8 bases between the two germline ends. The CDR3 length is 13 residues.

The sample holds a few counts of this clone. The chain joins TRBV5-5 to TRBJ1-1; weak D call: TRBD1 (5 bases). The CDR3 runs 15 residues. Trimming took off 0 bases at V and 4 bases at J, with 13 bases between the two ends. Germline V gene data show CDR1 as SGHKS and CDR2 as YYEKEE (reference sequence). The CDR3 reads CASSLVIGGGTEAFF. CDR3 nucleotide sequence: TGTGCCAGCAGCTTGGTTATTGGGGGAGGCACTGAAGCTTTCTTT.

The chain is built from TRBV6-6 and TRBJ2-2, with D tentatively TRBD1 (6 bases). This CDR3 is built from 15 residues. The V end lost 1 base, the J end lost 5 bases, and 11 bases lay between the germline ends. The germline V gene encodes CDR1 MNHNY and CDR2 SVGAGI (reference sequence). In DNA form, the CDR3 reads TGTGCCAGCAGTTACTGGGCAGGGGAAACCGGGGAGCTGTTTTTT. Its translation is CASSYWAGETGELFF.

The genes are TRBV30 and TRBJ1-2; possibly TRBD1 for D (6 bases). This CDR3 contains 20 residues. V was cut by 5 bases and J by 2 bases, with 33 bases left in between. Germline values: CDR1 GTSNPN, CDR2 SVGIG (reference sequence). CDR3 in DNA: TGTGCCTGGGTCCAACCTATGTGGGGACAACTAACAAGGTCCAACTATGGCTACACCTTC. Translating gives CAWVQPMWGQLTRSNYGYTF.

The V and J genes are TRBV19 and TRBJ1-5, with D unresolved. The CDR3 covers 14 residues. V gave up 6 bases and J gave up 3 bases, with 12 bases separating them. CDR1 LNHDA and CDR2 SQIVND come from the germline V gene (reference sequence). The CDR3 DNA is TGTGCCAGTAGCTACCGGGCTCCCAATCAGCCCCAGCATTTT. It codes for CASSYRAPNQPQHF.

This clone was counted a few times. The J gene is TRBJ1-2, the V gene TRBV28; D unclear. The germline gives CDR1 MDHEN, CDR2 SYDVKM. The V and J ends lost 4 bases and 4 bases respectively, with 13 bases between them. This CDR3 contains 14 residues. DNA for the CDR3: TGTGCCAGCAGTTCGGTCAGCCCTCCCTATGGCTACACCTTC. Amino acid sequence: CASSSVSPPYGYTF.